This TCR beta chain originates from a study of spatial heterogeneity in lung cancer (dated by TCRdb to the late 2010s). A note on the overall study: More beta-chain than alpha-chain transcripts were consistently detected, likely reflecting higher beta-chain transcript abundance. In tumor regions, TCR transcript counts showed a strong correlation with a T cell transcriptional module score from matched bulk RNA-seq. Nonsynonymous mutation counts, determined by whole-exome sequencing of tumor tissue, were related to features of the TCR repertoire. TCR alpha and beta repertoires were quantitatively compared across multiple tumor regions, matched nontumor lung and blood in non-small cell lung cancer. In the raw uncorrected reads, each unique combination of TCR and UMI appeared on average more than ten times. At surgery, some 200 tumor regions, around 64 matched nontumor lung samples and fewer than 60 PBMC samples were TCR-sequenced for both alpha and beta chains. Results the study describes overall, beyond this receptor: The count of ubiquitous expanded TCRs correlated with the count of ubiquitous nonsynonymous mutations, and the count of regional expanded TCRs correlated with the count of regional nonsynonymous mutations. TCR-seq was estimated to cover only approximately 6.6% of tumor T cells for alpha chains and around 13% for beta chains. A correlation was observed between the number of expanded intratumoral alpha and beta TCRs and the tumor nonsynonymous mutation count. Additional single-cell paired TCR alpha and beta sequencing was considered necessary to confirm, at a functional level, the hypothesis that regional TCRs recognize regional mutations.

The library was built by means of 5' RACE. The data were produced on a NextSeq 500. In the TCR library protocol, a unique molecular identifier was attached to each TCR cDNA molecule so that PCR and sequencing errors could be corrected. Processing in the source paper ran as follows. TCR identification, UMI-based error correction and CDR3 extraction were all carried out with Decombinator tools. TCRs above a frequency of 2 per 1,000, corresponding to the top 1% of the tumor frequency distribution, were defined as expanded. Expanded tumor TCRs were classed as regional if statistically deemed absent (corrected P<0.05) from at least one tumor region, otherwise ubiquitous. Renyi diversity was calculated using the R vegan package after each repertoire was subsampled 100 times to 5,000 TCRs. CDR3 similarity networks were built from amino acid triplet string-kernel similarity, connecting CDR3s with pairwise similarity above 0.82. TCRdb trimmed public reads at Q25 via fastp, called clones via MiXCR and kept in-frame beta chains. Every distinct CDR3 protein forms one entry, paired with its most common genes and DNA. The V and J calls were determined by TCRdb, not by the authors. This sample is represented by more than 10,000 distinct CDR3 sequences; about 14% of them were singletons. 15% of the sample is taken by the ten largest.

This clonotype was seen repeatedly, ten times or more. Its antigen has not been determined. Base qualities are not at hand, and no much larger clone is one base apart. This specimen's time point label, interpreted: sample taken at primary tumor resection. The donors were about 65 patients from the lung TRACERx cohort who had early-stage, untreated non-small cell lung cancer. TCR sequencing used whole RNA extracted from tumor and nontumor lung tissue, or from cryopreserved PBMC samples, without cell sorting. A patient was chosen for TCR sequencing only when enough RNA was available from at least two tumor regions. Before being selected, tumor and adjacent nontumor lung specimens were reviewed by a lung pathologist. The source of this sequence is a male donor with early-stage non-small cell lung cancer. This specimen consisted of lung tumor tissue, obtained at surgery.

The CDR3 reads CASVRAGGHNEQFF. In nucleotide form, the sequence is TGTGCCAGTGTTAGAGCGGGAGGACACAATGAGCAGTTCTTC. The receptor chain draws on TRBV6-2 or TRBV6-3 and TRBJ2-1, and 9 junction bases match TRBD2. Germline trimming amounts to 9 bases on V and 5 bases on J, with 8 as the count of junction bases outside the gene matches. The germline V gene supplies CDR1 MNHEY and CDR2 SVGEGT. The CDR3 runs 14 residues from the cysteine to the phenylalanine. Only the CDR3 part of the read is kept: 42 bases, read in frame from the first base.